This T cell receptor (beta chain) was sequenced in a study of T cell changes during pregnancy in multiple sclerosis. Libraries were prepared by immunoSEQ multiplex PCR; TCRdb keeps only in-frame clonotypes and omits some of them. This repertoire shows about 57,000 clones, more than 80% found once; its top ten account for approximately 0.4%. This CDR3 has 13 amino acids. The germline V gene has CDR1 SNHLY and CDR2 FYNNEI. V gave up 6 bases and J gave up 1 base; unmatched junction bases: 1. The material sequenced was CD4+ T cells from peripheral blood mononuclear cells, taken before pregnancy. The origin of this receptor is a female donor with multiple sclerosis, enrolled in a pregnancy study. The chain couples TRBV2 to TRBJ2-5; 8 nucleotides align to TRBD2. The CDR3: CASSTSGQETQYF. CDR3 sequence (DNA): TGTGCCAGCAGCACTAGCGGCCAAGAGACCCAGTACTTC. Using reference TRBV2 and TRBJ2-5 for the parts outside the CDR3, the full variable domain is EPEVTQTPSHQVTQMGQEVILRCVPISNHLYFYWYRQILGQKVEFLVSFYNNEISEKSEIFDDQFSVERPDGSNFTLKIRSTKLEDSAMYFCASSTSGQETQYFGPGTRLLVL.